This TCR beta chain was captured in a study of T cells expressing NK-cell markers. General observations from the study: Of the CD8+ T cell pool in more than 5 donors, roughly 1.0-8% was accounted for by dominant NKG2C+ clonotypes.

The CDR3 sequence is 13 residues long. The germline gives CDR1 DFQATT, CDR2 SNEGSKA (reference sequence). TCRdb reanalyzed the 5' RACE reads, giving one entry per CDR3 protein sequence and no DNA. The sample totals some 440,000 distinct CDR3 sequences. Note on this clonotype: No antigen is known for it.

Sequenced input: blood T cells: a sorted CD56 or NKG2C T cell subset, CD4+ or CD8+ T cells, or bulk PBMC T cells (not recorded which). This TCR derives from a woman in her 50s in good health. The rearrangement uses TRBV20-1 and TRBJ2-4; without DNA, the TCRdb call of TRBD2 cannot be checked. CDR3 residues: CSARGAGLNIQYF.